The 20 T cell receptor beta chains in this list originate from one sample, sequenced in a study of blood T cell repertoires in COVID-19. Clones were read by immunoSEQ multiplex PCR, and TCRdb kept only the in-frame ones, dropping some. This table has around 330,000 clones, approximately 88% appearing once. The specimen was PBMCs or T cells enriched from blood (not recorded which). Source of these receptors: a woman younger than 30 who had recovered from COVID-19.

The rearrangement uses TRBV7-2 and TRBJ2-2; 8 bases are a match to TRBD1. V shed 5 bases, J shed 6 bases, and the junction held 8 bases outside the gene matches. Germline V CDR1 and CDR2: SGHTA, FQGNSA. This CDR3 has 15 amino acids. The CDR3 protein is CASSLTGGQPGELFF. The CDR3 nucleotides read TGTGCCAGCAGCCTCACAGGGGGACAACCCGGGGAGCTGTTTTTT.

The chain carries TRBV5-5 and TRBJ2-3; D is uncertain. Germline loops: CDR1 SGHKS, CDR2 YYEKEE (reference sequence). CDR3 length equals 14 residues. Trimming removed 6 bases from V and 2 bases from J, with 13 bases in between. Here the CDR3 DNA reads TGTGCCAGCAACTTATTGACTTACACAGATACGCAGTATTTT. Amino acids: CASNLLTYTDTQYF.

The CDR3 DNA follows: TGCGCCAGCAGCTTATCCTATAGCGGGTACCATTACAATGAGCAGTTCTTC. This codes for CASSLSYSGYHYNEQFF. The gene calls are TRBV4-3 and TRBJ2-1; 7 nucleotides align to TRBD2. V was pared by 5 bases and J by 4 bases, with 14 bases of the junction left unmatched. The CDR3 is made up of 17 amino acids. Germline values: CDR1 LGHNA, CDR2 YSLEER.

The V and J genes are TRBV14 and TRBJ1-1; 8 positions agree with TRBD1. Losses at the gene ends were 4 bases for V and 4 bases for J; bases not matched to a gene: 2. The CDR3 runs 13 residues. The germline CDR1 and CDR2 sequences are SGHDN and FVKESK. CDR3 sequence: CASSRDRGTEAFF. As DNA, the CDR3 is TGTGCCAGCAGCCGTGACAGGGGCACTGAAGCTTTCTTT.

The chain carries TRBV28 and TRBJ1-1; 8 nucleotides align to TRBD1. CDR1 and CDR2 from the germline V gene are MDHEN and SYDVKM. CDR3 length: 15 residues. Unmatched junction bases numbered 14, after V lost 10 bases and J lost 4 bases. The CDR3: CATAAGGSRFTEAFF. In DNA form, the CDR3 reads TGTGCCACAGCGGCAGGGGGCTCTCGATTCACTGAAGCTTTCTTT.

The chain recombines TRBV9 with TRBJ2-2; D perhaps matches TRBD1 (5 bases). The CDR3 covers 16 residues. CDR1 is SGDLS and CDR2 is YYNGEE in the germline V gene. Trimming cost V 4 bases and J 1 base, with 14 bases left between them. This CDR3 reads CASSPRAGLNTGELFF. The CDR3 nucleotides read TGTGCCAGCAGCCCCAGGGCAGGGCTGAACACCGGGGAGCTGTTTTTT.

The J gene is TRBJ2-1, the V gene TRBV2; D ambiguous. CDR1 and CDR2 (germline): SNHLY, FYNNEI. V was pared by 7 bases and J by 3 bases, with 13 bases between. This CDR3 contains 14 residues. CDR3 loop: CASTPEVLYNEQFF. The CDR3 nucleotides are TGTGCCAGCACCCCAGAGGTCCTCTACAATGAGCAGTTCTTC.

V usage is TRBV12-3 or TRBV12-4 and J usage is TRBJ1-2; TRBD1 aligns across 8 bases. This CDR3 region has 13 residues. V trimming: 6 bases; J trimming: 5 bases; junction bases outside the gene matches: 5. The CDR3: CASRPTGGYGYTF. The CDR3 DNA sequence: TGTGCCAGCAGACCAACAGGGGGATATGGCTACACCTTC.

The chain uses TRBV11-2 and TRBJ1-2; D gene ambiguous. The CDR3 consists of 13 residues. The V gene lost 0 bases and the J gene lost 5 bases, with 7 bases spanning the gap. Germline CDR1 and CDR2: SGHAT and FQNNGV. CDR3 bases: TGTGCCAGCAGCTTAGATTCGGGGTATGGCTACACCTTC. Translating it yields CASSLDSGYGYTF.

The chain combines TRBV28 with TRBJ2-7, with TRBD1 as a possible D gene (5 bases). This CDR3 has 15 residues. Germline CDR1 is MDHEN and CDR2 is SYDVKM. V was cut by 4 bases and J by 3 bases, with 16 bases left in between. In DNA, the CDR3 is TGTGCCAGCAGTTCCCTTCCGCAGGGCCTCTACGAGCAGTACTTC. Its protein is CASSSLPQGLYEQYF.

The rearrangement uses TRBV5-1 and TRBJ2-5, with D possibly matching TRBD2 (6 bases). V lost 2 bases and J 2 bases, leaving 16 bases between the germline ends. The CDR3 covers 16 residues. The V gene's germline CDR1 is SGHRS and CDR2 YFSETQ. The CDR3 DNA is TGCGCCAGCAGCTTAAAGGGGCGAGGAGGGCAAGAGACCCAGTACTTC. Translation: CASSLKGRGGQETQYF. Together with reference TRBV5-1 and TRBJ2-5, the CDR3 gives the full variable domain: KAGVTQTPRYLIKTRGQQVTLSCSPISGHRSVSWYQQTPGQGLQFLFEYFSETQRNKGNFPGRFSGRQFSNSRSEMNVSTLELGDSALYLCASSLKGRGGQETQYFGPGTRLLVL.

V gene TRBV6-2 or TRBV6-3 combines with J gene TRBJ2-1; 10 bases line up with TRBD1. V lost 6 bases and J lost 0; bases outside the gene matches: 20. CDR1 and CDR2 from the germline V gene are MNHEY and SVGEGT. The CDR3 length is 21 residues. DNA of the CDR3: TGTGCCAGCAGCGACTTCAACATGGGACAGGGGCCCGTGAGCTCCTACAATGAGCAGTTCTTC. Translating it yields CASSDFNMGQGPVSSYNEQFF.

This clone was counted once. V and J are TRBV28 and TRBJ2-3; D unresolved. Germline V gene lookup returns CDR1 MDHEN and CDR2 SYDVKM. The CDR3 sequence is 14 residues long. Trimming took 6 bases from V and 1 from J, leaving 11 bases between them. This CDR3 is CASRGRPRTDTQYF. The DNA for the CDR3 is TGTGCCAGCAGGGGCAGGCCACGCACAGATACGCAGTATTTT.

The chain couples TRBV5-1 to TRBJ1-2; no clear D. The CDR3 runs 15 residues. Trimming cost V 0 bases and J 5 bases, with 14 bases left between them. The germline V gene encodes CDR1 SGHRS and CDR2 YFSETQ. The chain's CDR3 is CASSLDASGGYGYTF. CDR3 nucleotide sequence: TGCGCCAGCAGCTTGGATGCCTCGGGAGGATATGGCTACACCTTC.

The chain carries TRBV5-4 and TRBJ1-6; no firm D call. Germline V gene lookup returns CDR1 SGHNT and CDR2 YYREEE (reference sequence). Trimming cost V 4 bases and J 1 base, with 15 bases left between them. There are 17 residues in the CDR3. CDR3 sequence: CASSPPPEASYNSPLHF. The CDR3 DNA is TGTGCCAGCAGCCCACCTCCCGAGGCATCCTATAATTCACCCCTCCACTTT.

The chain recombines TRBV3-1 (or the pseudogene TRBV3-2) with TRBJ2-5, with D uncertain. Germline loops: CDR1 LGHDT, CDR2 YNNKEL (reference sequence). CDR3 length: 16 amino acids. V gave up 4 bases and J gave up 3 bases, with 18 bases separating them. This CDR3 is CASSRRIGSVKETQYF. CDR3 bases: TGTGCCAGCAGCCGAAGGATTGGAAGCGTGAAAGAGACCCAGTACTTC.

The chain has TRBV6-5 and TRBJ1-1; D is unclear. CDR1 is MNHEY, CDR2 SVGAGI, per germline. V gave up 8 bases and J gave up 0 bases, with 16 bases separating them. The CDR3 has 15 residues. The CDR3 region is CASLSRFHMNTEAFF. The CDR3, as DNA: TGTGCCAGCCTCAGTCGATTCCACATGAACACTGAAGCTTTCTTT.

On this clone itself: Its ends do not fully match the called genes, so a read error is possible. In DNA form, the CDR3 reads TGTGCCAGCAGCTTAGGTGGAGATTATGGCTACGCCTTC. This gives the protein CASSLGGDYGYAF. The chain joins TRBV13 to TRBJ1-2, with unresolved D. Germline V CDR1 and CDR2: PRHDT, FYEKMQ (reference sequence). The CDR3 is 13 residues long.

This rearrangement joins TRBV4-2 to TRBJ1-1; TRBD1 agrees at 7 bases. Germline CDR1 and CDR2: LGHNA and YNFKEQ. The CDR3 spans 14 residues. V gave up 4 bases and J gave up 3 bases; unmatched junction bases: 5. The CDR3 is CASSRTGADTEAFF. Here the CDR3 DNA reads TGTGCCAGCAGCCGAACAGGGGCGGACACTGAAGCTTTCTTT.

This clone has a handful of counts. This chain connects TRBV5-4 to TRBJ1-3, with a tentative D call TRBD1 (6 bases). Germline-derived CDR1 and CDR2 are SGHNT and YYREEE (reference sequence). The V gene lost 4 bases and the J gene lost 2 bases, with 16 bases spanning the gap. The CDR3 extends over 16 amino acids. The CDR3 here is CASSDSQGNPGNTIYF. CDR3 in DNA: TGTGCCAGCAGCGACTCACAGGGTAACCCTGGAAACACCATATATTTT.